Shown below are 27 T cell receptor beta chains from a single sample sequenced in a study of blood T cells in healthy people across ages (dated by TCRdb to about 2015). The library was obtained by 5' RACE. Instrument used: Illumina HiSeq 2500. A second PCR of about 6 to 12 cycles was run with a J-beta primer mix and a sample-barcoded 5' primer. TCRdb handled the public reads itself, with Q25 trimming in fastp and clone calling in MiXCR, and kept productive beta chains. Records with the same CDR3 protein are collapsed into one entry carrying the most frequent genes and DNA. This sample gives 450,000 to 700,000 distinct CDR3 sequences in total; roughly a quarter of them show up just once. About a fifth of the sample goes to the ten largest clones. The sample taken for sequencing was blood. The receptor source for this set is a woman aged 70-85 years in good health.

As for this clonotype: A read error may produce the germline difference seen at one junction end. The J gene is TRBJ2-5, the V gene TRBV12-3 or TRBV12-4; D ambiguous. The CDR3 loop spans 13 amino acids. DNA for the CDR3: TGTGCCAGCAGTTTAGGCTTGCAAGAGGCCCAGTACTTC. This gives the protein CASSLGLQEAQYF.

The chain joins TRBV10-2 to TRBJ2-3; TRBD1 is a possible D gene (6 bases). V shed 4 bases and J shed 2 bases, with 10 bases lying between them. This CDR3 region has 14 residues. Germline CDR1 is WSHSY and CDR2 is SAAADI. For the CDR3, the DNA is TGCGCCAGCAGTGCCCAGGGGTACACAGATACGCAGTATTTT. Its translation is CASSAQGYTDTQYF.

The chain carries TRBV4-2 and TRBJ2-7; 10 bases align to TRBD2. The CDR3 contains 15 residues. Per germline, CDR1 LGHNA and CDR2 YNFKEQ. With V trimmed by 4 bases and J by 3 bases, 6 bases remained unmatched. CDR3 sequence (DNA): TGTGCCAGCAGCCCTAGGACTAGCGGAAACTACGAGCAGTACTTC. Its protein product is CASSPRTSGNYEQYF.

The chain links TRBV20-1 to TRBJ2-7; 9 bases map to TRBD1. With V trimmed by 1 base and J by 3 bases, 7 bases remained unmatched. The germline gives CDR1 DFQATT, CDR2 SNEGSKA (reference sequence). This CDR3 spans 15 amino acids. CDR3 loop: CSARGRGQGGYEQYF. For the CDR3, the DNA is TGCAGTGCTAGAGGTAGGGGACAGGGAGGCTACGAGCAGTACTTC.

The chain has TRBV4-2 and TRBJ1-6; D is ambiguous. The V gene's germline CDR1 is LGHNA and CDR2 YNFKEQ. The V gene lost 0 bases and the J gene lost 8 bases, with 14 bases spanning the gap. The CDR3 totals 16 residues. The CDR3 DNA follows: TGTGCCAGCAGCCAAGATAAAACGCCCTTGGATTCACCCCTCCACTTT. Residues: CASSQDKTPLDSPLHF.

The chain links TRBV9 to TRBJ1-6, with D unclear. Germline lookup yields CDR1 SGDLS and CDR2 YYNGEE. This CDR3 contains 15 residues. With 2 bases removed from V and 1 base from J, the gap between germline ends came to 7 bases. The CDR3 loop reads CASSVRGSYNSPLHF. DNA of the CDR3: TGTGCCAGCAGCGTTAGAGGTTCCTATAATTCACCCCTCCACTTT.

Regarding this clonotype: An end of the junction does not agree with germline; a read error may underlie this. This rearrangement joins TRBV24-1 to TRBJ2-5; D remains unclear. TRBJ2-7 matches the DNA end more closely, so the J call is doubtful. From germline, CDR1 is KGHDR and CDR2 SFDVKD. The CDR3 extends over 17 amino acids. The CDR3 DNA reads TGTGCCACCGGTGATTTGTATCGACTGACCACACCCTACGAGCAGTACTTC. Translated: CATGDLYRLTTPYEQYF.

The rearrangement uses TRBV29-1 and TRBJ2-3; maybe TRBD2 (7 bases). Trimming left V 6 bases short and J 6 bases short, with 22 bases between. This CDR3 spans 15 amino acids. Germline V CDR1 and CDR2: SQVTM, ANQGSEA. CDR3 nucleotide sequence: TGCAGCGTCGGCCTGGGGGGGACAATGCCCGATACGCAGTATTTT. The encoded protein is CSVGLGGTMPDTQYF.

A few counts support this clonotype. The genes are TRBV4-2 and TRBJ1-3; D remains ambiguous. The V end was cut by 0 bases, the J end by 2 bases, with 8 bases between. This CDR3 comprises 15 residues. Germline CDR1 reads LGHNA; CDR2 reads YNFKEQ. The CDR3 spells CASSQDPGTGNTIYF. CDR3 nucleotides: TGTGCCAGCAGCCAAGATCCGGGAACTGGAAACACCATATATTTT.

This clonotype came up a few times. At one of its ends the junction is not consistent with the germline gene, which may arise from a read error. The rearrangement links TRBV6-2 or TRBV6-3 to TRBJ1-1, with D unclear. The germline V gene has CDR1 MNHEY and CDR2 SVGEGT. The CDR3 has 15 residues. The CDR3 DNA sequence: TGTACCAGCAGTTACAGTCGGTACGGCGTCACTGAAGCTTTCTTT. It yields the protein CTSSYSRYGVTEAFF.

This chain connects TRBV12-3 or TRBV12-4 to TRBJ2-3, with TRBD2 as a possible D gene (6 bases). The CDR3 sequence is 15 residues long. The germline V and J ends were trimmed by 3 bases and 2 bases, with 12 bases remaining between them. The CDR3 here is CASSFFGTLTDTQYF. The CDR3 DNA sequence: TGTGCCAGCAGTTTCTTCGGGACTCTCACAGATACGCAGTATTTT.

Only a few counts were recorded for this clonotype. This CDR3 is CASSQDLNGIGQYF. DNA of the CDR3: TGCGCCAGCAGCCAAGATCTGAATGGTATCGGGCAGTACTTC. This chain uses TRBV4-3 with TRBJ2-7; D call uncertain. The V and J ends lost 0 bases and 9 bases respectively, with 15 bases between them. The CDR3 is 14 amino acids. Germline-derived CDR1 and CDR2 are LGHNA and YSLEER.

The J gene is TRBJ1-2, the V gene TRBV29-1, with 7 bases that match TRBD1. The ends lost 5 bases at V and 4 bases at J; junction bases unmatched: 7. CDR1 is SQVTM and CDR2 is ANQGSEA in the germline V gene. The CDR3 runs 13 residues. The DNA for the CDR3 is TGCAGCGTTCACACAGGGGTAGCCTATGGCTACACCTTC. Its protein is CSVHTGVAYGYTF. The whole variable domain, remainder taken from reference TRBV29-1 and TRBJ1-2, is SAVISQKPSRDICQRGTSLTIQCQVDSQVTMMFWYRQQPGQSLTLIATANQGSEATYESGFVIDKFPISRPNLTFSTLTVSNMSPEDSSIYLCSVHTGVAYGYTFGSGTRLTVV.

V is TRBV12-3 or TRBV12-4 and J is TRBJ2-1; 10 nucleotides line up with TRBD2. With V trimmed by 4 bases and J by 6 bases, 3 bases remained unmatched. The CDR3 runs to 14 residues. In nucleotides, the CDR3 is TGTGCCAGCAGTTCGAGCGGGGGGGCCAATGAGCAGTTCTTC. This sequence encodes CASSSSGGANEQFF.

The rearrangement uses TRBV20-1 and TRBJ2-5; TRBD1 might be the D (5 bases). The CDR3 has 14 residues. Germline values: CDR1 DFQATT, CDR2 SNEGSKA (reference sequence). V was cut by 5 bases and J by 2 bases, with 15 bases left in between. This CDR3 is CSAPPDILQETQYF. The CDR3 DNA is TGCAGTGCTCCCCCGGACATCTTACAAGAGACCCAGTACTTC.

This clonotype was seen repeatedly, ten times or more. The J gene is TRBJ1-4, the V gene TRBV20-1, with 9 nucleotides matching TRBD1. The germline V gene has CDR1 DFQATT and CDR2 SNEGSKA (reference sequence). The V segment lost 0 bases and the J segment 4 bases; nucleotides outside the gene matches: 3. The CDR3 has 15 residues. The CDR3 here is CSARERDRDNEKLFF. CDR3 nucleotides: TGCAGTGCTAGAGAAAGGGACAGGGATAATGAAAAACTGTTTTTT.

This clonotype was seen only once. J is TRBJ1-2 and V is TRBV7-9; unclear D gene. The CDR3 runs 14 residues. The V and J ends lost 5 bases and 2 bases respectively, with 12 bases between them. Germline V gene data show CDR1 as SEHNR and CDR2 as FQNEAQ (reference sequence). The CDR3 spells CASSIGTQNYGYTF. Here the CDR3 DNA reads TGTGCCAGCAGCATTGGTACTCAAAACTATGGCTACACCTTC. Supplemented by reference TRBV7-9 and TRBJ1-2, the full variable domain reads DTGVSQNPRHKITKRGQNVTFRCDPISEHNRLYWYRQTLGQGPEFLTYFQNEAQLEKSRLLSDRFSAERPKGSFSTLEIQRTEQGDSAMYLCASSIGTQNYGYTFGSGTRLTVV.

This clonotype was picked up many times. The V and J genes are TRBV12-3 or TRBV12-4 and TRBJ2-1, with D possibly TRBD2 on 6 matching bases. Between the trimmed V and J ends, which lost 5 bases and 1 base, there was a span of 12 bases. CDR3 length: 15 residues. CDR3 sequence: CASSRWGDSYNEQFF. In nucleotides, the CDR3 is TGTGCCAGCAGTCGCTGGGGGGATTCCTACAATGAGCAGTTCTTC.

Here the CDR3 reads CASSYREYQETQYF. The CDR3 DNA sequence: TGTGCCAGCAGTTATAGAGAGTACCAAGAGACCCAGTACTTC. The chain carries TRBV12-3 or TRBV12-4 and TRBJ2-5, with unresolved D. This CDR3 region has 14 residues. V lost 4 bases and J lost 0, with 9 bases in between.

The table lists this clonotype with a few counts. The chain uses TRBV5-1 and TRBJ2-6, with D perhaps TRBD2 (5 bases). This CDR3 region has 15 residues. V was trimmed by 4 bases and J by 4 bases, leaving 12 bases between them. CDR1 and CDR2 from the germline V gene are SGHRS and YFSETQ. The CDR3 DNA sequence: TGCGCCAGCAGCCACGGAGCGGCGGGGGCCAACGTCCTGACTTTC. Its translation: CASSHGAAGANVLTF.

This clonotype has more than one count but fewer than ten. The CDR3 reads CSASQGPTYEQYF. The DNA for the CDR3 is TGCAGCGCCTCACAGGGCCCAACATACGAGCAGTACTTC. This chain joins TRBV29-1 and TRBJ2-7; D is possibly TRBD1 (6 bases). V lost 7 bases to trimming and J lost 4 bases, with 17 bases between them. Germline values: CDR1 SQVTM, CDR2 ANQGSEA. The CDR3 sequence is 13 residues long.

Only a few counts were recorded for this clonotype. The gene calls are TRBV7-2 and TRBJ1-5; D is possibly TRBD1 (5 bases). V was clipped by 2 bases and J by 4 bases, with 12 bases between them. This CDR3 is built from 15 residues. Germline-derived CDR1 and CDR2 are SGHTA and FQGNSA. The CDR3 sequence is CASSLQDGGNQPQHF. Here the CDR3 DNA reads TGTGCCAGCAGCTTACAGGACGGGGGTAATCAGCCCCAGCATTTT.

This clonotype was counted between two and nine times. The chain's CDR3 is CASRHDRGYGYTF. DNA for the CDR3: TGTGCCAGCAGACACGACAGGGGATATGGCTACACCTTC. V and J are TRBV7-9 and TRBJ1-2, with TRBD1 identical over 8 bases. Germline V gene lookup returns CDR1 SEHNR and CDR2 FQNEAQ (reference sequence). With V trimmed by 6 bases and J by 5 bases, 5 bases remained unmatched. The CDR3 runs 13 residues.

This clonotype was seen more than once but under ten times. This chain connects TRBV5-6 to TRBJ2-3; 9 bases map to TRBD2. Germline trimming cut 3 bases from V and 8 bases from J; bases unmatched to any gene: 10. Germline CDR1 SGHDT, CDR2 YYEEEE. CDR3 length: 15 amino acids. The CDR3 is CASSSPAGGRGTQYF. CDR3 coding DNA: TGTGCCAGCAGCTCACCAGCGGGGGGTAGGGGTACGCAGTATTTT.

This clonotype was observed a few times. The chain recombines TRBV3-1 with TRBJ2-3; D not certain. The CDR3 spans 14 residues. Trimming took 4 bases from V and 6 from J, leaving 14 bases between them. Germline V gene data show CDR1 as LGHDT and CDR2 as YNNKEL (reference sequence). This CDR3 is CASSLRTPEDTQYF. As DNA, the CDR3 is TGTGCCAGCAGCCTGAGAACGCCCGAGGATACGCAGTATTTT.

Only a few counts were recorded for this clonotype. This sequence joins TRBV7-9 and TRBJ2-6, with a tentative D call TRBD1 (7 bases). Germline lookup yields CDR1 SEHNR and CDR2 FQNEAQ (reference sequence). V gave up 4 bases and J gave up 2 bases, with 15 bases separating them. The CDR3 runs 17 residues. CDR3 coding DNA: TGTGCCAGCAGCTATGGCCAGGGGGGAACTGGGGCCAACGTCCTGACTTTC. Its translation is CASSYGQGGTGANVLTF.

The chain employs TRBV7-2 and TRBJ1-4; a weak D match, TRBD1 (5 bases). The CDR3 loop spans 15 amino acids. Trimming shortened V by 5 bases and J by 3 bases, and 13 bases separated the two germline ends. The germline V gene has CDR1 SGHTA and CDR2 FQGNSA. CDR3 nucleotide sequence: TGTGCCAGCAGCCCTTTTACGGGGCCTAATGAAAAACTGTTTTTT. Amino acids: CASSPFTGPNEKLFF.